This T cell receptor beta chain originates from a study of T cells in Graves' hyperthyroidism and ophthalmopathy. Amplified regions were TCR beta CDR3 sequences from RNA transcripts. The primer set for the first-round RT-PCR of the TCR CDR3 was HTBI. MiXCR was run by TCRdb on the multiplex PCR reads, yielding one entry per CDR3 protein. The data hold hundreds of thousands of distinct CDR3 sequences, with approximately 15% observed a single time. Per the germline V gene, CDR1 is SNHLY and CDR2 is FYNNEI. CDR3 size: 18 residues. V lost 6 bases and J lost 3; bases outside the gene matches: 11. This clonotype was recorded once.

Material for sequencing was blood. The sequence came from a woman aged 40-49 years with Graves' ophthalmopathy. The rearrangement joins TRBV2 to TRBJ2-1, with 13 bases that match TRBD2. DNA for the CDR3: TGTGCCAGCAGCGGGACTAGCGGGAAAGCAATTAACTACAATGAGCAGTTCTTC. Translated: CASSGTSGKAINYNEQFF.